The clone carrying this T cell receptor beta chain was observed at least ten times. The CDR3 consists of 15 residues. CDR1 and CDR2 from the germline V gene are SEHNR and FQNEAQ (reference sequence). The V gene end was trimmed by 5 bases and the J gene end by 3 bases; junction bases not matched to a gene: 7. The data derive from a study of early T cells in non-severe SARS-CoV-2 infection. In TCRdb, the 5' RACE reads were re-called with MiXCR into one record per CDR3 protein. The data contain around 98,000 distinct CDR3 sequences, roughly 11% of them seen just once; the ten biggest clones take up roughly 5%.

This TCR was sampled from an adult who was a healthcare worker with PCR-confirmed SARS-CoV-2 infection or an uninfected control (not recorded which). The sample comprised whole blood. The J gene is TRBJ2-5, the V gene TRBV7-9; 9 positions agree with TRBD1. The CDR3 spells CASSPGQGYEETQYF. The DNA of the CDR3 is TGTGCCAGCAGCCCGGGACAGGGCTACGAAGAGACCCAGTACTTC.